A single sample gave rise to the 14 T cell receptor beta chains below, sequenced in a study of blood T cell repertoires in COVID-19. Repertoires were generated with immunoSEQ multiplex PCR, while TCRdb's copy carries only in-frame clones and drops some. The sample carries 190,000 or so clones, 75% to 90% recorded once. The sequencing input was PBMCs or T cells enriched from blood (not recorded which). The origin of the receptors is a man under 40 who had recovered from COVID-19.

This clone appeared a few times. This sequence joins TRBV6-5 and TRBJ2-7; 7 nucleotides agree with TRBD1. The CDR3 length is 14 residues. With 6 bases clipped from V and 0 bases from J, the junction kept 5 bases outside the gene matches. Germline CDR1 and CDR2: MNHEY and SVGAGI. CDR3 nucleotides: TGTGCCAGCAGCCGGGACAGCCTCTCCTACGAGCAGTACTTC. Translation gives CASSRDSLSYEQYF.

In regard to this clone: This same CDR3 is encoded by further DNA sequences in the sample. The gene calls are TRBV7-2 and TRBJ1-5; tentative D call: TRBD1 (6 bases). Trimming took off 1 base at V and 6 bases at J, with 13 bases between the two ends. The CDR3 runs to 15 residues. Germline V CDR1 and CDR2: SGHTA, FQGNSA. The CDR3 DNA sequence: TGTGCCAGCAGCTTAGGGGGGCAGGGCGGTCAGCCCCAGCATTTT. It codes for CASSLGGQGGQPQHF.

The chain recombines TRBV7-9 with TRBJ2-7; no firm D call. The CDR3 totals 14 residues. Germline V gene sequence: CDR1 SEHNR, CDR2 FQNEAQ (reference sequence). V lost 3 bases and J lost 0, with 9 bases in between. The CDR3 loop is CASSFFPSSYEQYF. CDR3 DNA: TGTGCCAGCAGCTTCTTTCCTAGCTCCTACGAGCAGTACTTC.

This rearrangement joins TRBV6-5 to TRBJ2-5; D call uncertain. Germline values: CDR1 MNHEY, CDR2 SVGAGI. The V gene lost 5 bases and the J gene lost 0 bases, with 7 bases spanning the gap. The CDR3 has 13 residues. DNA for the CDR3: TGTGCCAGCAGTACAGCTTACCAAGAGACCCAGTACTTC. As protein: CASSTAYQETQYF.

As regards this clone: The junction departs from germline at one end; a sequencing error may be responsible. The sample carries other DNA sequences with the same CDR3. The chain couples TRBV30 to TRBJ1-1; the D is unclear. In germline, CDR1 is GTSNPN, CDR2 SVGIG (reference sequence). This CDR3 comprises 12 residues. For the CDR3, the DNA is TGTGCCTGCTCCTCCTCGAACACCGAAGCTTTCTTT. It translates to CACSSSNTEAFF. Looking up the rest from reference TRBV30 and TRBJ1-1 gives the full variable domain: SQTIHQWPATLVQPVGSPLSLECTVEGTSNPNLYWYRQAAGRGLQLLFYSVGIGQISSEVPQNLSASRPQDRQFILSSKKLLLSDSGFYLCACSSSNTEAFFGQGTRLTVV.

The chain employs TRBV6-4 and TRBJ2-1, with 8 positions matching TRBD2. Germline CDR1 MRHNA, CDR2 SNTAGT. The CDR3 is made up of 13 amino acids. The J segment lost 12 bases and the V segment lost 6 bases, leaving 10 bases of the junction unmatched. The CDR3: CASSAGGSGMQFF. The CDR3 coding sequence is TGTGCCAGCAGCGCCGGGGGTAGCGGGATGCAGTTCTTC.

The genes are TRBV9 and TRBJ2-3; a possible D gene is TRBD2 (5 bases). Germline CDR1 reads SGDLS; CDR2 reads YYNGEE. V gave up 0 bases and J gave up 0 bases, with 17 bases separating them. CDR3 size: 18 residues. CDR3: CASSVESSGVPSTDTQYF. The CDR3 DNA reads TGTGCCAGCAGCGTAGAGTCCAGCGGAGTGCCTAGCACAGATACGCAGTATTTT.

The chain joins TRBV24-1 to TRBJ2-5, with D tentatively TRBD2 (7 bases). The CDR3 sequence is 16 residues long. Germline CDR1 KGHDR, CDR2 SFDVKD. Trimming left V 3 bases short and J 0 bases short, with 13 bases between. CDR3 DNA: TGTGCCACCAGTGATCGGGGGGCAGGGTACCAAGAGACCCAGTACTTC. Encoded protein: CATSDRGAGYQETQYF.

This chain's CDR3 is CASSFLDRADNEQFF. CDR3 nucleotide sequence: TGCGCCAGCAGCTTCCTTGACAGGGCGGATAATGAGCAGTTCTTC. This sequence joins TRBV5-1 and TRBJ2-1, with 7 positions matching TRBD1. CDR3 length equals 15 residues. Per germline, CDR1 SGHRS and CDR2 YFSETQ. The J segment lost 7 bases and the V segment lost 2 bases, leaving 9 bases of the junction unmatched.

This chain links TRBV7-9 with TRBJ2-1; possibly TRBD1 or TRBD2 for D (6 bases each). CDR1 SEHNR and CDR2 FQNEAQ come from the germline V gene (reference sequence). The CDR3 covers 14 residues. The germline V and J ends were trimmed by 5 bases and 4 bases, with 12 bases remaining between them. In nucleotides, the CDR3 is TGTGCCAGCAGCAGGGGGGCCGATTACAATGAGCAGTTCTTC. It codes for CASSRGADYNEQFF.

This chain links TRBV10-2 with TRBJ2-7, with unresolved D. Germline CDR1 and CDR2: WSHSY and SAAADI. V dropped 6 bases and J dropped 0 bases, with 15 bases sitting between them. The CDR3 runs 15 residues. The CDR3 DNA reads as TGCGCCAGCAGAGAACCGACTCAACGCTCCTACGAGCAGTACTTC. Translated: CASREPTQRSYEQYF.

The CDR3 protein is CASFRDRGNTIYF. CDR3 DNA: TGTGCCAGCTTCCGGGACAGAGGAAACACCATATATTTT. The rearrangement links TRBV6-5 to TRBJ1-3; the match to TRBD1 covers 7 bases. Germline V CDR1 and CDR2: MNHEY, SVGAGI. The CDR3 totals 13 residues. Trimming removed 8 bases from V and 4 bases from J; junction bases left unmatched: 5.

This clone was detected once. This chain connects TRBV6-5 to TRBJ1-2, with 7 nucleotides matching TRBD1. Trimming at V came to 0 bases and at J to 10 bases, leaving 8 bases not matched to a gene. Germline V gene lookup returns CDR1 MNHEY and CDR2 SVGAGI. This CDR3 is built from 14 residues. CDR3 loop: CASSYSGQLSAYTF. The CDR3 coding sequence is TGTGCCAGCAGTTACTCGGGACAGCTCTCGGCCTACACCTTC.

This chain links TRBV5-1 with TRBJ2-7, with D possibly TRBD1 on 6 matching bases. Germline CDR1 reads SGHRS; CDR2 reads YFSETQ. CDR3 size: 14 residues. The V gene lost 4 bases and the J gene lost 6 bases, with 17 bases spanning the gap. CDR3 protein: CASSPPSRQVEQYF. CDR3 coding DNA: TGCGCCAGCAGCCCGCCGTCCCGACAGGTCGAGCAGTACTTC.